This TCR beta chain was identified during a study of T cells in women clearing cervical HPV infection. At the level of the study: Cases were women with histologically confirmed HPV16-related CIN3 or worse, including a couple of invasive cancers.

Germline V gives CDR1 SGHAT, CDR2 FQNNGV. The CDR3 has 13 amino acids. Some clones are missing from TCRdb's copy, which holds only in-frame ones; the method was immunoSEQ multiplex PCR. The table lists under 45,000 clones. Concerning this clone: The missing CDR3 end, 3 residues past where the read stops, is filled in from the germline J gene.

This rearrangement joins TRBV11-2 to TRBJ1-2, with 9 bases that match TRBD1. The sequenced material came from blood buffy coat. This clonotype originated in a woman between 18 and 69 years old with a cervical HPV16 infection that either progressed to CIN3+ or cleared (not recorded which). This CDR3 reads CASSLDTGGGYTF. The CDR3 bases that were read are TGTGCCAGCAGCTTAGATACAGGGGGCGGC.